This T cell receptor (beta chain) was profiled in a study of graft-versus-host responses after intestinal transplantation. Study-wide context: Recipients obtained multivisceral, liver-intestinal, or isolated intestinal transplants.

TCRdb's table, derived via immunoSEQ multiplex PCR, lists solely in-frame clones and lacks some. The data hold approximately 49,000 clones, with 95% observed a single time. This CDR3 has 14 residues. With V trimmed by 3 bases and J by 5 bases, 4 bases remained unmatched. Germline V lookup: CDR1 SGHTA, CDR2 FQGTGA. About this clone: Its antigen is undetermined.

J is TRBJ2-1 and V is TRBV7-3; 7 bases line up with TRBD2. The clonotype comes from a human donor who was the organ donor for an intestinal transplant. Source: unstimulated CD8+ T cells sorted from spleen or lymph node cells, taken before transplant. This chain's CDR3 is CASSFGTTNNEQFF. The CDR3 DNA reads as TGTGCCAGCAGCTTCGGGACTACTAACAATGAGCAGTTCTTC.